This TCR beta chain was identified during a study of cytomegalovirus exposure and HLA in healthy donors. Study outcomes and limitations: Reports described diagnosis of cytomegalovirus status by the classifier as highly specific and sensitive. Prior analysis indicated that the majority of TCR beta V segments exhibited productivity approximately 87% or approximately 30% of the time.

This clone was observed a few times. Its antigen is unknown. V trimming: 5 bases; J trimming: 2 bases; junction bases outside the gene matches: 10. Germline CDR1 SGHDT, CDR2 YYEEEE. This CDR3 has 16 residues. Primers: 60 Vbeta forward and 13 Jbeta reverse. The assay was immunoSEQ multiplex PCR, and TCRdb's table has in-frame clones only and misses some. The table has about 180,000 clones, about 77% seen once. The sequenced sample consisted of PBMCs. V is TRBV5-6 and J is TRBJ2-3; TRBD2 matches at 8 bases. This TCR was recovered from a man aged 55 to 70 in good health and CMV-seronegative. CDR3 sequence: CASRLPGLDVTDTQYF. The CDR3 DNA follows: TGTGCCAGCAGACTCCCGGGACTAGATGTCACAGATACGCAGTATTTT.